The 16 T cell receptor beta chains presented below share a single source sample, sequenced in a study of T cells expressing NK-cell markers. From its re-call of the 5' RACE reads, TCRdb lists each CDR3 protein once, without DNA. In all, the sample yields about 550,000 distinct CDR3 sequences. Source material: blood T cells: a sorted CD56 or NKG2C T cell subset, CD4+ or CD8+ T cells, or bulk PBMC T cells (not recorded which). The source is a man aged 18-30 years in good health.

This sequence joins TRBV7-2 and TRBJ1-3. Germline CDR1 reads SGHTA; CDR2 reads FQGNSA. CDR3 size: 16 residues. CDR3 sequence reads: CASSLVGGGSGNTIYF.

The chain is built from TRBV7-6 and TRBJ2-7; TCRdb's D call of TRBD1 is untestable without DNA. CDR1 and CDR2 (germline): SGHVS, FNYEAQ. CDR3 length: 14 amino acids. The chain's CDR3 is CASSRHGSSYEQYF.

The chain couples TRBV9 to TRBJ1-1. The CDR3 length is 15 residues. Germline loops: CDR1 SGDLS, CDR2 YYNGEE. The CDR3 region is CASSEFTTPGTEAFF.

V and J are TRBV20-1 and TRBJ1-6; TCRdb returns TRBD1, unconfirmable since there is no DNA. Per germline, CDR1 DFQATT and CDR2 SNEGSKA (reference sequence). CDR3 size: 19 residues. The chain's CDR3 is CSARASGQGTSSYNSPLHF.

J is TRBJ1-1 and V is TRBV20-1; without DNA, the TCRdb call of TRBD1 cannot be checked. Germline V gene data show CDR1 as DFQATT and CDR2 as SNEGSKA (reference sequence). The CDR3 is 15 amino acids. CDR3 loop: CSARDLSGENTEAFF.

The J gene is TRBJ2-1, the V gene TRBV15; the D gene TCRdb calls, TRBD1, cannot be checked with no DNA. This CDR3 spans 17 amino acids. The germline CDR1 and CDR2 sequences are LNHNV and YYDKDF (reference sequence). CDR3 protein: CATSPRGNRGVNNEQFF. The variable domain in full, with the rest retrieved from reference TRBV15 and TRBJ2-1, is DAMVIQNPRYQVTQFGKPVTLSCSQTLNHNVMYWYQQKSSQAPKLLFHYYDKDFNNEADTPDNFQSRRPNTSFCFLDIRSPGLGDTAMYLCATSPRGNRGVNNEQFFGPGTRLTVL.

V and J are TRBV6-1 and TRBJ2-2; TCRdb indicates TRBD1, and absent DNA this call remains unverified. Per the germline V gene, CDR1 is MNHNS and CDR2 is SASEGT. CDR3 length equals 15 residues. The CDR3 sequence: CASSEASRGDGELFF.

The chain couples TRBV12-3 or TRBV12-4 to TRBJ2-1. The CDR3 is 15 amino acids. The CDR3 sequence: CASSSGWSVGMEQFF.

This rearrangement joins TRBV4-1 to TRBJ2-1; TCRdb proposes TRBD2, but this gene call is untestable without DNA. Germline V gene data show CDR1 as MGHRA and CDR2 as YSYEKL. The CDR3 extends over 16 amino acids. The CDR3 protein is CASSQDPGLAYNEQFF.

J is TRBJ2-1 and V is TRBV29-1. The CDR3 is 13 residues long. Germline loops: CDR1 SQVTM, CDR2 ANQGSEA. This CDR3 reads CSVDRLFYNEQFF.

This rearrangement joins TRBV15 to TRBJ1-1; TCRdb indicates TRBD1, and absent DNA this call remains unverified. Germline assignment: CDR1 LNHNV and CDR2 YYDKDF (reference sequence). The CDR3 runs to 16 residues. CDR3 region: CATSRDRGGSGTEAFF.

V and J are TRBV3-1 and TRBJ2-3; TCRdb lists TRBD2, though no DNA is available to test this call. The CDR3 is 17 residues long. Germline assignment: CDR1 LGHDT and CDR2 YNNKEL (reference sequence). Here the CDR3 reads CASSQDGLAGAVDTQYF.

J is TRBJ1-5 and V is TRBV6-1. This CDR3 comprises 12 residues. In germline, CDR1 is MNHNS, CDR2 SASEGT. The CDR3 spells CASNLVHQPQHF.

The chain combines TRBV7-2 with TRBJ2-5. The CDR3 is made up of 15 amino acids. Germline CDR1 and CDR2: SGHTA and FQGNSA. The CDR3 sequence: CASSFRAVYQETQYF.

CDR3: CASSQEGTSSNEQFF. This sequence joins TRBV4-3 and TRBJ2-1; no DNA is available, so the TRBD2 call from TCRdb remains unchecked. The CDR3 is 15 amino acids. CDR1 and CDR2 from the germline V gene are LGHNA and YSLEER.

The chain links TRBV5-5 to TRBJ2-7; the D call from TCRdb, TRBD2, cannot be confirmed without DNA. The germline CDR1 and CDR2 sequences are SGHKS and YYEKEE (reference sequence). This CDR3 has 16 amino acids. The CDR3 sequence is CASSLPMAGGPGEQYF. The variable domain in full, completed from reference TRBV5-5 and TRBJ2-7, reads DAGVTQSPTHLIKTRGQQVTLRCSPISGHKSVSWYQQVLGQGPQFIFQYYEKEERGRGNFPDRFSARQFPNYSSELNVNALLLGDSALYLCASSLPMAGGPGEQYFGPGTRLTVT.